Sequencing of this TCR beta chain was carried out in a study of CD8+CD57+ T cells in acquired aplastic anemia. Study-wide background: The mean DNA yield obtained from sorted CD4+ and CD8+ cells came to approximately 3.2 ug. CD4+ reads averaged around 9.9 million in healthy donors.

The CDR3 loop spans 13 amino acids. The germline gives CDR1 SEHNR, CDR2 FQNEAQ (reference sequence). V was shortened by 5 bases and J by 7 bases, with 12 bases between the two germline ends. Notes on the study in general: Found in both controls and patients were around 29 CD8+ CDR3 sequences. Patients were compared with controls for CD8+ Simpson's diversity, and no significant difference emerged.

This clonotype was counted a single time. The antigen remains unidentified. Without the conserved terminal phenylalanine or tryptophan, this CDR3 likely stems from a read error. Genomic DNA served as template for TCR beta VDJ and CDR3 profiling. TCRdb analysed the reads with MiXCR anew, one entry per CDR3 protein. The repertoire holds a few hundred thousand distinct CDR3 sequences, with over 55% as singletons. The material sequenced was sorted CD4+, CD8+, or CD8+CD57+ T cells (not recorded which) from PBMCs. V gene TRBV7-9 combines with J gene TRBJ1-5; the D is unclear. The TCR originated in a human donor in good health. CDR3 sequence (DNA): TGTGCCAGCAGCCCCAAGAGCGGGCAGCCCCAGCATTCT. Translating gives CASSPKSGQPQHS.